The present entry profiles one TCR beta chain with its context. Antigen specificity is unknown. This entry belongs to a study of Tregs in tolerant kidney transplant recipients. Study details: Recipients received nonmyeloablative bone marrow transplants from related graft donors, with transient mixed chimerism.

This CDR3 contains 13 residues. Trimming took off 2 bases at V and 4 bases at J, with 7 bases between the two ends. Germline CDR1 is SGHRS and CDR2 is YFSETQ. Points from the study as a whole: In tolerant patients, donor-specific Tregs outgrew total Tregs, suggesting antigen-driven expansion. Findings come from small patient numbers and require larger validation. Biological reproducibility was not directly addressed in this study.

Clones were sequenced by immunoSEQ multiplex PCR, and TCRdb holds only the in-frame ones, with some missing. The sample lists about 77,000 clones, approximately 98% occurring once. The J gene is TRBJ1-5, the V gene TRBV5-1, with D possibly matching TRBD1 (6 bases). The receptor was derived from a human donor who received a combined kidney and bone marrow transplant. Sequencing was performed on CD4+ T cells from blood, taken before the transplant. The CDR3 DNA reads TGCGCCAGCAGCTTTACAGGGAATCAGCCCCAGCATTTT. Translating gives CASSFTGNQPQHF.